This is a list of T cell receptor beta chains from one sample in a study of T cells in Graves' hyperthyroidism and ophthalmopathy. From the multiplex PCR reads, TCRdb called clonotypes with MiXCR, one entry per CDR3 protein. The sample consists of more than 300,000 distinct CDR3 sequences, approximately 17% of them appearing once. The sequencing input was blood. The source is a young man with Graves' ophthalmopathy. Each CDR3 is given with its conserved first and last residue. Fields, in order: V gene, clone size, J gene, D gene, CDR3 protein, CDR3 DNA. A D gene is named only where the DNA matches it firmly. Only some rows state a clone size, as once, few, many or a class for expanded clones.

v_call: TRBV20-1; clone_size: many; j_call: TRBJ2-7; d_call: NA; cdr3_aa: CSPDTGTIGEQYF; cdr3_nt: TGCAGTCCAGACACCGGGACAATCGGCGAGCAGTACTTC
v_call: TRBV7-3; clone_size: few; j_call: TRBJ2-1; d_call: NA; cdr3_aa: CASSLTGGGWNNEQFF; cdr3_nt: TGTGCCAGCAGCTTAACGGGGGGGGGCTGGAACAATGAGCAGTTCTTC
v_call: TRBV3-1; clone_size: many; j_call: TRBJ2-3; d_call: TRBD1; cdr3_aa: CASSQDLGQGTDTQYF; cdr3_nt: TGTGCCAGCAGCCAAGATTTGGGACAGGGAACAGATACGCAGTATTTT
v_call: TRBV28; clone_size: many; j_call: TRBJ2-7; d_call: NA; cdr3_aa: CASSRTPPYEQYF; cdr3_nt: TGTGCCAGCAGTCGAACCCCCCCCTACGAGCAGTACTTC
v_call: TRBV7-8; clone_size: many; j_call: TRBJ2-1; d_call: TRBD2; cdr3_aa: CASSLEGTSGYNEQFF; cdr3_nt: TGTGCCAGCAGCTTAGAAGGGACTAGCGGCTACAATGAGCAGTTCTTC
v_call: TRBV6-5; clone_size: many; j_call: TRBJ1-2; d_call: NA; cdr3_aa: CASSYSGRAYGYTF; cdr3_nt: TGTGCCAGCAGTTACTCGGGCAGGGCCTATGGCTACACCTTC
v_call: TRBV27; clone_size: many; j_call: TRBJ2-7; d_call: TRBD2; cdr3_aa: CASSFGGSGPTNSYEQYF; cdr3_nt: TGTGCCAGCAGTTTCGGGGGGTCCGGGCCAACCAATTCCTACGAGCAGTACTTC
v_call: TRBV6-4; clone_size: many; j_call: TRBJ1-1; d_call: TRBD1; cdr3_aa: CASSDSADRGTEAFF; cdr3_nt: TGTGCCAGCAGTGACTCGGCGGACAGGGGGACTGAAGCTTTCTTT
v_call: TRBV9; clone_size: NA; j_call: TRBJ2-5; d_call: NA; cdr3_aa: CASSVAERETQYF; cdr3_nt: TGTGCCAGCAGCGTAGCTGAACGGGAGACCCAGTACTTC
v_call: TRBV2; clone_size: many; j_call: TRBJ2-2; d_call: NA; cdr3_aa: CASPREGNKNTGELFF; cdr3_nt: TGTGCCAGCCCCCGGGAAGGCAATAAGAACACCGGGGAGCTGTTTTTT
v_call: TRBV2; clone_size: many; j_call: TRBJ2-5; d_call: TRBD2; cdr3_aa: CASSESGALQETQYF; cdr3_nt: TGTGCCAGCAGTGAGAGCGGGGCCCTACAAGAGACCCAGTACTTC
v_call: TRBV7-3; clone_size: many; j_call: TRBJ2-1; d_call: TRBD2; cdr3_aa: CASSFAGGRDEQFF; cdr3_nt: TGTGCCAGCAGCTTTGCGGGGGGCCGAGATGAGCAGTTCTTC
v_call: TRBV10-3; clone_size: many; j_call: TRBJ1-1; d_call: TRBD1; cdr3_aa: CAISNRRDRESPATEAFF; cdr3_nt: TGTGCCATCAGCAACCGCCGGGACAGGGAATCCCCCGCCACTGAAGCTTTCTTT
v_call: TRBV10-3; clone_size: many; j_call: TRBJ2-7; d_call: TRBD1; cdr3_aa: CAIRKKGAHYEQYF; cdr3_nt: TGTGCCATCAGGAAGAAGGGGGCCCACTACGAGCAGTACTTC
v_call: TRBV6-6; clone_size: many; j_call: TRBJ2-7; d_call: NA; cdr3_aa: CASSYSHGTNYEQYF; cdr3_nt: TGTGCCAGCAGTTACTCCCACGGGACCAACTACGAGCAGTACTTC
v_call: TRBV29-1; clone_size: few; j_call: TRBJ1-5; d_call: TRBD1; cdr3_aa: CSVQGDANQPQHF; cdr3_nt: TGCAGCGTGCAGGGGGATGCGAATCAGCCCCAGCATTTT
v_call: TRBV20-1; clone_size: many; j_call: TRBJ1-1; d_call: NA; cdr3_aa: CSAPGQSLTEAFF; cdr3_nt: TGCAGTGCCCCCGGGCAGAGCCTTACTGAAGCTTTCTTT
v_call: TRBV24-1; clone_size: NA; j_call: TRBJ2-3; d_call: NA; cdr3_aa: CAVGGTETTTQYF; cdr3_nt: TGTGCCGTCGGGGGGACAGAAACAACCACGCAGTATTTT
v_call: TRBV6-5; clone_size: few; j_call: TRBJ2-3; d_call: NA; cdr3_aa: CAGSYSPNPGTDTQYF; cdr3_nt: TGTGCCGGCAGTTACTCGCCGAACCCGGGCACAGATACGCAGTATTTT
v_call: TRBV28; clone_size: many; j_call: TRBJ2-7; d_call: TRBD2; cdr3_aa: CASSPRGGFYEQYF; cdr3_nt: TGTGCCAGCAGCCCACGGGGGGGTTTCTACGAGCAGTACTTC
v_call: TRBV5-1; clone_size: many; j_call: TRBJ2-7; d_call: TRBD1; cdr3_aa: CASSPGQVLSYEQYF; cdr3_nt: TGCGCCAGCAGCCCGGGACAGGTATTATCCTACGAGCAGTACTTC
v_call: TRBV28; clone_size: many; j_call: TRBJ2-7; d_call: NA; cdr3_aa: CASQGQGRYEQYF; cdr3_nt: TGTGCCAGCCAGGGGCAGGGCCGCTACGAGCAGTACTTC
v_call: TRBV5-6; clone_size: NA; j_call: TRBJ2-1; d_call: NA; cdr3_aa: CASSLFGGPHNEQFF; cdr3_nt: TGTGCCAGCAGCTTGTTTGGGGGGCCCCACAATGAGCAGTTCTTC
v_call: TRBV7-3; clone_size: NA; j_call: TRBJ2-5; d_call: TRBD2; cdr3_aa: CASSETGTSGGRETQYF; cdr3_nt: TGTGCCAGCAGCGAAACCGGGACTAGCGGGGGCCGAGAGACCCAGTACTTC
v_call: TRBV6-1; clone_size: many; j_call: TRBJ2-7; d_call: NA; cdr3_aa: CASSDGSSYEQYF; cdr3_nt: TGTGCCAGCAGTGACGGGAGCTCCTACGAGCAGTACTTC
v_call: TRBV9; clone_size: many; j_call: TRBJ2-5; d_call: TRBD2; cdr3_aa: CASSVGGGTQETQYF; cdr3_nt: TGTGCCAGCAGCGTCGGCGGGGGGACCCAAGAGACCCAGTACTTC
v_call: TRBV5-1; clone_size: many; j_call: TRBJ2-3; d_call: NA; cdr3_aa: CASSLGGANTDTQYF; cdr3_nt: TGCGCCAGCAGCTTGGGGGGAGCAAACACAGATACGCAGTATTTT
v_call: TRBV6-2/TRBV6-3; clone_size: NA; j_call: TRBJ1-1; d_call: TRBD1; cdr3_aa: CASSYRQGVVEAFF; cdr3_nt: TGTGCCAGCAGTTATAGACAGGGAGTGGTTGAAGCTTTCTTT
v_call: TRBV4-1; clone_size: NA; j_call: TRBJ1-5; d_call: NA; cdr3_aa: CASSQVSAGGNQPQHF; cdr3_nt: TGCGCCAGCAGCCAAGTATCCGCAGGGGGCAATCAGCCCCAGCATTTT
v_call: TRBV20-1; clone_size: many; j_call: TRBJ2-1; d_call: NA; cdr3_aa: CSASMGNEQFF; cdr3_nt: TGCAGTGCTAGTATGGGTAATGAGCAGTTCTTC
v_call: TRBV6-1; clone_size: many; j_call: TRBJ2-5; d_call: NA; cdr3_aa: CASTDPGDGQETQYF; cdr3_nt: TGTGCCAGCACCGACCCCGGGGACGGACAAGAGACCCAGTACTTC
v_call: TRBV6-2/TRBV6-3; clone_size: NA; j_call: TRBJ2-4; d_call: TRBD1; cdr3_aa: CASSYRGQGAAKNIQYF; cdr3_nt: TGTGCCAGCAGTTACAGAGGACAGGGGGCCGCCAAAAACATTCAGTACTTC
v_call: TRBV2; clone_size: NA; j_call: TRBJ2-7; d_call: NA; cdr3_aa: CASSSAGPSYEQYF; cdr3_nt: TGTGCCAGCAGTTCCGCGGGGCCTTCCTACGAGCAGTACTTC
v_call: TRBV4-1; clone_size: few; j_call: TRBJ1-2; d_call: TRBD1; cdr3_aa: CASSQGTGFSSGYTF; cdr3_nt: TGCGCCAGCAGCCAAGGGACAGGGTTTAGCTCTGGCTACACCTTC
v_call: TRBV12-3/TRBV12-4; clone_size: many; j_call: TRBJ2-3; d_call: TRBD2; cdr3_aa: CASRRGGGAADTQYF; cdr3_nt: TGTGCCAGCCGCAGGGGCGGGGGGGCCGCAGATACGCAGTATTTT
v_call: TRBV6-1; clone_size: many; j_call: TRBJ2-3; d_call: TRBD2; cdr3_aa: CASSEAGGRADTQYF; cdr3_nt: TGTGCCAGCAGTGAGGCGGGGGGGCGGGCAGATACGCAGTATTTT
v_call: TRBV29-1; clone_size: few; j_call: TRBJ1-5; d_call: TRBD1; cdr3_aa: CSVAAGTGGNQPQHF; cdr3_nt: TGCAGCGTTGCAGCGGGGACAGGGGGCAATCAGCCCCAGCATTTT
v_call: TRBV7-6; clone_size: many; j_call: TRBJ2-3; d_call: NA; cdr3_aa: CASSQQGGTDTQYF; cdr3_nt: TGTGCCAGCAGCCAACAGGGAGGCACAGATACGCAGTATTTT
v_call: TRBV13; clone_size: NA; j_call: TRBJ2-1; d_call: TRBD1; cdr3_aa: CASSPRTGGVEQFF; cdr3_nt: TGTGCCAGCAGCCCCAGGACAGGGGGCGTTGAGCAGTTCTTC
v_call: TRBV7-3; clone_size: NA; j_call: TRBJ2-2; d_call: TRBD2; cdr3_aa: CASSETGTSGGPWTGELFF; cdr3_nt: TGTGCCAGCAGCGAAACCGGGACTAGCGGGGGGCCGTGGACCGGGGAGCTGTTTTTT
v_call: TRBV7-9; clone_size: many; j_call: TRBJ2-4; d_call: NA; cdr3_aa: CASSLGGSKNIQYF; cdr3_nt: TGTGCCAGCAGCTTAGGGGGCAGCAAAAACATTCAGTACTTC